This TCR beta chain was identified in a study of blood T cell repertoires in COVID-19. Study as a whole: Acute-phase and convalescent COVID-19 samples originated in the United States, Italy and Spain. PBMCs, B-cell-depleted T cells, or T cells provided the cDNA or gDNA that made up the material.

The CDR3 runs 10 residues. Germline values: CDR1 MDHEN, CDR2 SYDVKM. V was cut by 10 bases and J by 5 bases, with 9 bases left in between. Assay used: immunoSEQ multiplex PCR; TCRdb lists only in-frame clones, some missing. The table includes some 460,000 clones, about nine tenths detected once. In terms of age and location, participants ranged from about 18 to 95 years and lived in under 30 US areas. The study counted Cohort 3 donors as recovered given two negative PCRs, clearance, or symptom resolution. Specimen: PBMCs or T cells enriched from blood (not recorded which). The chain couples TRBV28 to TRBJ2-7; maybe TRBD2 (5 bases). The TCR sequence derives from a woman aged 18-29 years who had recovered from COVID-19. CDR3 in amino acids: CATRGDEQYF. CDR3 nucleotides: TGTGCCACCCGGGGAGACGAGCAGTACTTC.